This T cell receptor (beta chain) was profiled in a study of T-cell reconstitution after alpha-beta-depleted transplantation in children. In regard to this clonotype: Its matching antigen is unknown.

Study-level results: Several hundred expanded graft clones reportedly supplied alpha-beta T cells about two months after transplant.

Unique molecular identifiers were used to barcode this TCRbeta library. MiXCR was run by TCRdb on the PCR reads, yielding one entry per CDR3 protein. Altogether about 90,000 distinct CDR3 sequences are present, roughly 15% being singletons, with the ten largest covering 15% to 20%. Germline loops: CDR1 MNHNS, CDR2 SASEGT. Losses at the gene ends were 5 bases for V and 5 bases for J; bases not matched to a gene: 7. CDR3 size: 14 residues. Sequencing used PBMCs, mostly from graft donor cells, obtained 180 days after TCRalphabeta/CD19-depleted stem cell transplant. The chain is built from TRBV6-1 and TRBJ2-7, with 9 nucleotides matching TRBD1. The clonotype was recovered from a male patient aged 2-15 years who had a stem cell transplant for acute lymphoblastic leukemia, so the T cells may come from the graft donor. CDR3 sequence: CASSRGQGINEQYF. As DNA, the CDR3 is TGTGCCAGCAGTCGCGGACAGGGGATCAACGAGCAGTACTTC.